This T cell receptor beta chain comes out of a study of blood T cell repertoires in COVID-19. The CDR3 sequence is 14 residues long. V lost 7 bases and J lost 4; bases outside the gene matches: 6. CDR1 is LNHDA, CDR2 SQIVND, per germline (reference sequence). Profiling relied on immunoSEQ multiplex PCR, and the TCRdb table lists in-frame clones only, not all of them. The profile shows approximately 170,000 clones, approximately 74% of them singletons. V and J are TRBV19 and TRBJ1-1, with 10 bases fitting TRBD1. The receptor was derived from a woman over 75 with acute or convalescent COVID-19. Sequencing input: peripheral blood. The CDR3 spells CASIMTGGGTEAFF. CDR3 coding DNA: TGTGCCAGTATTATGACAGGGGGCGGCACTGAAGCTTTCTTT.